The 27 T cell receptor beta chains reported below all come from one sample, sequenced in a study of shared clonotypes between healthy human individuals (dated by TCRdb to 2020 to 2021). Library generation was performed with the immunoSEQ multiplex PCR assay. Entries here come from immuneACCESS through TCRdb and include only in-frame sequences with V and J called. Some clones fail to appear in such tables; in the studies checked, an unresolved V gene covers under half of the shortfall, and the cause of the remainder is unknown. Here the sample has over 700,000 clones; approximately 77% occur a single time. The ten largest account for under 2% of the sample. Sample: memory CD4+ T cells sorted from blood. In light of the paper, this sample's cell subset or site label describes: CD45RA-negative fraction. Receptors originate from a woman younger than 45 in good health.

CDR3 amino acids: CASGFGETQYF. In nucleotides, the CDR3 is TGTGCCAGCGGGTTCGGGGAGACCCAGTACTTC. This chain uses TRBV6-6 with TRBJ2-5, with no clear D. The V and J ends lost 8 bases and 5 bases respectively, with 9 bases between them. Germline loops: CDR1 MNHNY, CDR2 SVGAGI (reference sequence). The CDR3 is 11 residues long.

The J gene is TRBJ1-5, the V gene TRBV21-1; the table's D call TRBD1 went unverified against the DNA. TRBV21-1 is described as a pseudogene. The CDR3 is 13 residues long. CDR3 nucleotide sequence: TGTGCCACCCGCCCAACACCCATCAATACCCAGCATTTT. Protein sequence: CATRPTPINTQHF.

V usage is TRBV10-3 and J usage is TRBJ2-1; the D gene could be TRBD1 or TRBD2 (5 bases each). Germline values: CDR1 ENHRY, CDR2 SYGVKD. Deletions cut 10 bases from V and 3 bases from J, with 10 bases between. This CDR3 comprises 12 residues. CDR3 region: CATGALYNEQFF. The CDR3 nucleotides read TGTGCCACCGGGGCCCTCTACAATGAGCAGTTCTTC.

The chain has TRBV11-3 and TRBJ2-5; D unresolved. V was trimmed by 4 bases and J by 5 bases, leaving 17 bases between them. This CDR3 is 15 amino acids long. Germline CDR1 is SGHNT and CDR2 is YENEEA. The CDR3 protein is CASSSRPEPAETQYF. For the CDR3, the DNA is TGTGCCAGCAGCTCCCGACCAGAGCCGGCGGAGACCCAGTACTTC.

This clone has just one count. J is TRBJ1-1 and V is TRBV5-4; TRBD1 might be the D (6 bases). The germline gives CDR1 SGHNT, CDR2 YYREEE (reference sequence). Trimming shortened V by 3 bases and J by 4 bases, and 22 bases separated the two germline ends. CDR3 length: 17 residues. CDR3 DNA sequence: TGTGCCAGCAGCTCCGGGATAGGGGGTAAAAGGAGCACTGAAGCTTTCTTT. This translates into CASSSGIGGKRSTEAFF.

As regards this clone: One junction end disagrees with the germline gene, perhaps due to a read error. This chain joins TRBV4-1 and TRBJ2-4; 8 bases map to TRBD2. The CDR3 loop spans 17 amino acids. Germline V gene data show CDR1 as MGHRA and CDR2 as YSYEKL. The DNA for the CDR3 is TGCGCCAGCAGTCAAGGTCCGGCTAGCGGGCGGAAAAACATTCAGTACTTC. Translating gives CASSQGPASGRKNIQYF.

This clone was detected a few times. The rearrangement uses TRBV5-6 and TRBJ2-7, with D unresolved. The germline V and J ends were trimmed by 4 bases and 0 bases, with 14 bases remaining between them. The V gene's germline CDR1 is SGHDT and CDR2 YYEEEE. This CDR3 spans 15 amino acids. The CDR3: CASSQTSRSSYEQYF. The CDR3, as DNA: TGTGCCAGCAGCCAGACTTCCAGGAGCTCCTACGAGCAGTACTTC.

This chain connects TRBV9 to TRBJ2-7; D possibly corresponds to TRBD2 (6 bases). Germline-derived CDR1 and CDR2 are SGDLS and YYNGEE. Trimming cost V 4 bases and J 7 bases, with 18 bases left between them. The CDR3 has 14 amino acids. As DNA, the CDR3 is TGTGCCAGCAGCCCTAGTGGGGGAGCGGGTGAGCAGTACTTC. It encodes CASSPSGGAGEQYF.

J is TRBJ1-1 and V is TRBV5-1, with D possibly matching TRBD1 (6 bases). The CDR3 sequence is 16 residues long. CDR1 is SGHRS, CDR2 YFSETQ, per germline. V was pared by 6 bases and J by 1 base, with 19 bases between. This chain's CDR3 is CASTVTFRGRNTEAFF. CDR3 nucleotide sequence: TGCGCCAGCACCGTTACTTTCAGGGGACGGAACACTGAAGCTTTCTTT.

In its sample, this clone was seen a few times. V gene TRBV21-1 combines with J gene TRBJ2-7; TRBD1 is the table's D call and was not checked against the DNA. TRBV21-1 is listed as a pseudogene. This CDR3 contains 14 residues. CDR3 sequence: CASSLHRAPYEQYF. CDR3 nucleotide sequence: TGTGCCAGCAGCTTACACAGGGCCCCCTACGAGCAGTACTTC.

This clone was counted a few times. The rearrangement uses TRBV5-1 and TRBJ2-2, with D unresolved. The CDR3 runs 16 residues. The V end was cut by 1 base, the J end by 2 bases, with 12 bases between. Germline values: CDR1 SGHRS, CDR2 YFSETQ. CDR3 protein: CASSLQAIGNTGELFF. The DNA of the CDR3 is TGCGCCAGCAGCTTGCAGGCCATTGGAAACACCGGGGAGCTGTTTTTT.

The rearrangement uses TRBV5-1 and TRBJ1-1; TRBD1 aligns across 9 bases. Germline loops: CDR1 SGHRS, CDR2 YFSETQ. V lost 0 bases to trimming and J lost 6 bases; unmatched junction nucleotides: 12. This CDR3 contains 17 residues. CDR3 nucleotide sequence: TGCGCCAGCAGCTTGGATTACAGGGGGCGGACTGTGGCTGAAGCTTTCTTT. Residues: CASSLDYRGRTVAEAFF.

CDR3 loop: CASSVTQGVYEKLFF. In DNA, the CDR3 is TGTGCCAGCAGCGTCACCCAGGGAGTTTATGAAAAACTGTTTTTT. The J gene is TRBJ1-4, the V gene TRBV9; D possibly corresponds to TRBD1 (5 bases). The CDR3 is 15 amino acids. Germline CDR1 and CDR2: SGDLS and YYNGEE. Trimming cost V 2 bases and J 6 bases, with 14 bases left between them.

This clone was seen a handful of times. A read error may be the cause here, since a much bigger clone is one base away. The same CDR3 also results from other DNA sequences found in this sample. The chain recombines TRBV5-1 with TRBJ2-7; D is possibly TRBD2 (5 bases). This CDR3 is 11 amino acids long. From germline, CDR1 is SGHRS and CDR2 YFSETQ. V was cut by 4 bases and J by 4 bases, with 6 bases left in between. The CDR3 spells CASSGEYEQYF. The CDR3 DNA follows: TGCGCCAGCAGCGGGGAGTACGAGCAGTACTTC.

V is TRBV18 and J is TRBJ1-2, with D unclear. V was cut by 2 bases and J by 6 bases, with 10 bases left in between. Per germline, CDR1 KGHSH and CDR2 LQKENI. This CDR3 comprises 13 residues. Here the CDR3 DNA reads TGTGCCAGCTCACCAAGTGGCAACGATGGCTACACCTTC. It codes for CASSPSGNDGYTF.

This rearrangement joins TRBV2 to TRBJ2-7; no clear D. Germline assignment: CDR1 SNHLY and CDR2 FYNNEI. Trimming removed 6 bases at V and 2 bases at J, with 14 bases between. The CDR3 has 14 amino acids. The CDR3 protein is CASRVGRATYEQYF. CDR3 coding DNA: TGTGCCAGCAGGGTGGGCAGAGCCACCTACGAGCAGTACTTC.

CDR3 coding DNA: TGTGCCAGCAGCACCCAAGCAGGATACTCTGGAAACACCATATATTTT. Its translation is CASSTQAGYSGNTIYF. V usage is TRBV5-4 and J usage is TRBJ1-3, with D uncertain. Germline V CDR1 and CDR2: SGHNT, YYREEE (reference sequence). This CDR3 contains 16 residues. Trimming stripped 4 bases from V and 0 bases from J, with 14 bases between.

This clone was recorded a few times. The CDR3 sequence is CASSSRQGGNTEAFF. CDR3 sequence (DNA): TGTGCCAGCAGCTCCAGACAGGGAGGGAACACTGAAGCTTTCTTT. The genes are TRBV5-4 and TRBJ1-1; TRBD1 aligns across 7 bases. Germline CDR1 reads SGHNT; CDR2 reads YYREEE (reference sequence). V was pared by 3 bases and J by 1 base, with 6 bases of the junction left unmatched. This CDR3 spans 15 amino acids.

The chain couples TRBV19 to TRBJ2-2; 8 nucleotides agree with TRBD1. CDR3 length equals 16 residues. The V and J ends lost 3 bases and 4 bases, in that order; junction bases with no gene match: 7. The V gene's germline CDR1 is LNHDA and CDR2 SQIVND (reference sequence). CDR3 protein: CASSITGRGLTGELFF. In DNA, the CDR3 is TGTGCCAGTAGTATCACAGGCAGGGGGCTCACCGGGGAGCTGTTTTTT. Based on the CDR3 plus reference TRBV19 and TRBJ2-2, the full variable domain is DGGITQSPKYLFRKEGQNVTLSCEQNLNHDAMYWYRQDPGQGLRLIYYSQIVNDFQKGDIAEGYSVSREKKESFPLTVTSAQKNPTAFYLCASSITGRGLTGELFFGEGSRLTVL.

The chain recombines TRBV9 with TRBJ2-3; 12 bases map to TRBD2. CDR1 and CDR2 from the germline V gene are SGDLS and YYNGEE. This CDR3 has 16 residues. Unmatched junction bases numbered 8, after V lost 5 bases and J lost 4 bases. CDR3 in DNA: TGTGCCAGCAGTGCTAGCGGGAGGGCCGGAGCAGATACGCAGTATTTT. This translates into CASSASGRAGADTQYF.

To note about this clone: A much bigger clone sits one base away, suggesting this may be a read error. This specimen includes other DNA sequences encoding the same CDR3. The chain is built from TRBV5-1 and TRBJ2-1; no clear D. CDR1 is SGHRS, CDR2 YFSETQ, per germline. The CDR3 runs 15 residues. The V and J ends lost 2 bases and 0 bases respectively, with 9 bases between them. CDR3 nucleotides: TGCGCCAGCAGCTTTGACTCCAGCTCCTACAATGAGCAGTTCTTC. Translated, it gives CASSFDSSSYNEQFF.

The rearrangement links TRBV4-1 to TRBJ1-4; D not certain. The germline CDR1 and CDR2 sequences are MGHRA and YSYEKL. V was pared by 4 bases and J by 7 bases, with 16 bases between. CDR3 length equals 15 residues. In nucleotides, the CDR3 is TGCGCCAGCAGCCCGAGCGCACGGGAATTTGAAAAACTGTTTTTT. Translation: CASSPSAREFEKLFF.

The chain employs TRBV6-6 and TRBJ1-1, with D unclear. Germline V lookup: CDR1 MNHNY, CDR2 SVGAGI (reference sequence). This CDR3 comprises 15 residues. V lost 0 bases and J 4 bases, leaving 12 bases between the germline ends. The CDR3 bases are TGTGCCAGCAGTTACTCATCCGGGATCAGCACTGAAGCTTTCTTT. This codes for CASSYSSGISTEAFF.

The chain links TRBV19 to TRBJ2-2, with D uncertain. V was trimmed by 5 bases and J by 0 bases, leaving 16 bases between them. The CDR3 spans 17 residues. Germline V lookup: CDR1 LNHDA, CDR2 SQIVND (reference sequence). The DNA of the CDR3 is TGTGCCAGTAGTCCCTCGTACCAATCGTCGAACACCGGGGAGCTGTTTTTT. Residues: CASSPSYQSSNTGELFF.

The V call is TRBV14, the J call TRBJ2-1, with 13 positions matching TRBD2. The V and J ends lost 4 bases and 8 bases, in that order; junction bases with no gene match: 5. Per germline, CDR1 SGHDN and CDR2 FVKESK. The CDR3 loop spans 15 amino acids. Here the CDR3 reads CASSRGLAGVDEQFF. The CDR3 DNA reads TGTGCCAGCAGCCGAGGACTAGCGGGAGTAGATGAGCAGTTCTTC.

This chain uses TRBV18 with TRBJ1-4; maybe TRBD1 (6 bases). This CDR3 has 17 amino acids. Trimming cost V 2 bases and J 0 bases, with 13 bases left between them. Germline V gives CDR1 KGHSH, CDR2 LQKENI. The CDR3 protein is CASSPRINRATNEKLFF. CDR3 nucleotides: TGTGCCAGCTCACCAAGGATTAACAGGGCAACTAATGAAAAACTGTTTTTT. The variable domain in full, with the rest retrieved from reference TRBV18 and TRBJ1-4, is NAGVMQNPRHLVRRRGQEARLRCSPMKGHSHVYWYRQLPEEGLKFMVYLQKENIIDESGMPKERFSAEFPKEGPSILRIQQVVRGDSAAYFCASSPRINRATNEKLFFGSGTQLSVL.

This clone is a singleton in its sample. This chain joins TRBV7-3 and TRBJ2-1; 11 nucleotides align to TRBD2. Germline values: CDR1 SGHTA, CDR2 FQGTGA. With 0 bases clipped from V and 9 bases from J, the junction kept 13 bases outside the gene matches. The CDR3 is 18 residues long. The CDR3 DNA reads as TGTGCCAGCAGCTTAACGTCCCTAGCGGGAGGCCCCCAGGGTGAGCAGTTCTTC. Amino acids: CASSLTSLAGGPQGEQFF. Complete variable domain (other parts from reference TRBV7-3 and TRBJ2-1): GAGVSQTPSNKVTEKGKYVELRCDPISGHTALYWYRQSLGQGPEFLIYFQGTGAADDSGLPNDRFFAVRPEGSVSTLKIQRTERGDSAVYLCASSLTSLAGGPQGEQFFGPGTRLTVL.